The present entry profiles one T cell receptor beta chain with its context. The source of the sample is a study of shared clonotypes between healthy human individuals. This CDR3 region has 17 residues. After removal of 0 bases from V and 2 bases from J, the junction contained 7 bases not matched to a gene. Germline V gene data show CDR1 as SGDLS and CDR2 as YYNGEE. Tens of thousands of T cell genomes (about 0.3 ug DNA) went into each PBMC replicate. Profiled with immunoSEQ multiplex PCR; TCRdb holds only in-frame clones, not every one. The data contain 470,000 or so clones, approximately 80% of them seen just once; the ten biggest clones take up approximately 12%.

Material for sequencing was PBMCs. The clonotype comes from a woman in her 40s in good health. Some clones in this sample may be carry-over from other donors' samples. The chain links TRBV9 to TRBJ2-1; 8 positions match TRBD2. The DNA of the CDR3 is TGTGCCAGCAGCGTAGGGGGGACTAGTGGGCCCTACAATGAGCAGTTCTTC. Translation: CASSVGGTSGPYNEQFF.